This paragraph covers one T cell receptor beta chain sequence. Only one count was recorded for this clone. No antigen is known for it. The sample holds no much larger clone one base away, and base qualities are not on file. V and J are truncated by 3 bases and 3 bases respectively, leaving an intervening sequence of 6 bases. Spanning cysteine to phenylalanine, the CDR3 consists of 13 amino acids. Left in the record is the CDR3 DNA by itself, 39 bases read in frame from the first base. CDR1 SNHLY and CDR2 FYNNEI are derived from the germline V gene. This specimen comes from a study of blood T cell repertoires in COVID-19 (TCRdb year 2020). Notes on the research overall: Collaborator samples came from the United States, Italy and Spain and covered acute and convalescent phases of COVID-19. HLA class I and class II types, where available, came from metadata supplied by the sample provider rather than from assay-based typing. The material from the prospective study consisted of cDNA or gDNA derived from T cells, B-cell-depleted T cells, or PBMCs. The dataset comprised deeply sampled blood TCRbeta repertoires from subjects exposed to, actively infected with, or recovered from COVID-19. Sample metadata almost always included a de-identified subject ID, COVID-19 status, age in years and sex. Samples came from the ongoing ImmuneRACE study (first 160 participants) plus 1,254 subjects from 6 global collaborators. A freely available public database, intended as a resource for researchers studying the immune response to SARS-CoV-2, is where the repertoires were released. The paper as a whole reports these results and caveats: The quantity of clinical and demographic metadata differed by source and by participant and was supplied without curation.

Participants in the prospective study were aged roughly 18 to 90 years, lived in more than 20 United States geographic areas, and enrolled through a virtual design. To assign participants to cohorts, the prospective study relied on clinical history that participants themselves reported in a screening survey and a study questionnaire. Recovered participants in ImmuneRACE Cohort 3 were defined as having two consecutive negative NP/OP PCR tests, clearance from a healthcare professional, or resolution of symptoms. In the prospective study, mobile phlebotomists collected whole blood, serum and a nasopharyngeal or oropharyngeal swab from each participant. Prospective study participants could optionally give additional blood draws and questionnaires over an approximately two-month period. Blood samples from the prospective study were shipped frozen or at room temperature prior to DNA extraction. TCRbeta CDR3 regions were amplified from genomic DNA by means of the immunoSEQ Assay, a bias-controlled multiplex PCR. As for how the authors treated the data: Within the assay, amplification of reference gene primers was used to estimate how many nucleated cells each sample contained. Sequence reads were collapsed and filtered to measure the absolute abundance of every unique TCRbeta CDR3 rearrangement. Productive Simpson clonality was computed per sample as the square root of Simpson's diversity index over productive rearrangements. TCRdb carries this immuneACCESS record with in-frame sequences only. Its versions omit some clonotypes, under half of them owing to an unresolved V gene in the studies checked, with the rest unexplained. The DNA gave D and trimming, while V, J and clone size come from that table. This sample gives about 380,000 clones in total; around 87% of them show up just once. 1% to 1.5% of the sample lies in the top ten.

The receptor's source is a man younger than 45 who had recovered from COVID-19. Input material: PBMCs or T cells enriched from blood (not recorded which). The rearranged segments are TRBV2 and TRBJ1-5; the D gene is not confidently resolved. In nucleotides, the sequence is TGTGCCAGCAGTGAGCAGAACAATCAGCCCCAGCATTTT. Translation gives CASSEQNNQPQHF.